These T cell receptor beta chains were read from a single sample in a study of CD8 T cells in ankylosing spondylitis. Each CDR3 protein is one row after TCRdb ran MiXCR on the 5' RACE reads. The sample carries about 220,000 distinct CDR3 sequences, about a quarter recorded once. The sequenced sample consisted of blood, either unsorted or a sorted T cell fraction (not recorded which). The receptors originated from a male donor with ankylosing spondylitis or in good health (not recorded which). CDR3s include the opening cysteine and the closing phenylalanine or tryptophan. The order of the fields is CDR3 length, clone size, V gene, D gene, J gene, CDR3 DNA, CDR3 protein. D genes are given only for firm matches. Some rows mark clone size as missing; the rest say once, few, many or name a class of expanded clone.

14,many,TRBV12-3/TRBV12-4,.,TRBJ2-3,TGTGCCAGCAGTCGTGGTAGATCTCCCCCTACGCAGTATTTT,CASSRGRSPPTQYF
14,.,TRBV20-1,TRBD2,TRBJ2-1,TGCAGTGCTAATAGCGGGAGAGGCTACAATGAGCAGTTCTTC,CSANSGRGYNEQFF
15,many,TRBV5-6,.,TRBJ2-7,TGTGCCAGCAACTACCGGGACCCGGGGTCTGTGAAGCAGTACTTC,CASNYRDPGSVKQYF
15,many,TRBV10-1,.,TRBJ1-2,TGCGCCAGCAGTGGGGGACGGCGATCCTATGGTGGCTACACCTTC,CASSGGRRSYGGYTF
15,many,TRBV7-2,TRBD2,TRBJ2-7,TGTGCCAGCAGCTTATCAACTAGCGGGAAATACGAGCAGTACTTC,CASSLSTSGKYEQYF
15,.,TRBV18,.,TRBJ2-2,TGTGCCAGCTCAAGACCGGGGGTTACGGCCGGGGAGCTGTTTTTT,CASSRPGVTAGELFF
16,many,TRBV27,TRBD1,TRBJ2-7,TGTGCCAGCAGTTTAAAAGGGACAGGTACGTCCTACGAGCAGTACTTC,CASSLKGTGTSYEQYF
13,.,TRBV12-3/TRBV12-4,TRBD1,TRBJ2-7,TGTGCCAGCAGCGACAGGGGAATCTACGAGCAGTACTTC,CASSDRGIYEQYF
14,many,TRBV10-2,.,TRBJ2-3,TGCGCCAGCAGTGATCCAGGGAGCACAGATACGCAGTATTTT,CASSDPGSTDTQYF
18,few,TRBV20-1,.,TRBJ2-6,TGCAGTGCTAGGGGCAGACAGGCGTCAAGCTCTGGGGCCAACGTCCTGACTTTC,CSARGRQASSSGANVLTF
15,.,TRBV9,.,TRBJ2-5,TGTGCCAGCAGCGTAGGTCACAGTCTACAAGAGACCCAGTACTTC,CASSVGHSLQETQYF
16,.,TRBV9,TRBD2,TRBJ2-1,TGTGCCAGCAGCGGCATAGCGGGGAGCTCCTACAATGAGCAGTTCTTC,CASSGIAGSSYNEQFF
11,.,TRBV20-1,.,TRBJ1-6,TGCAGTGCTAGAGCTGGGCAGACCCTCCACTTT,CSARAGQTLHF
15,many,TRBV29-1,TRBD1,TRBJ1-4,TGCAGCGTTGAATCGGATAGGACAGGGAATGAAAAACTGTTTTTT,CSVESDRTGNEKLFF
16,many,TRBV5-1,.,TRBJ2-2,TGCGCCAGCAGCTTTCAGGTTTCAGAGGGTGCCGGGGAGCTGTTTTTT,CASSFQVSEGAGELFF
17,few,TRBV20-1,TRBD2,TRBJ2-5,TGCAGTGCTCACGGGGGACTAGCGGGAGGGCCCGAAGAGACCCAGTACTTC,CSAHGGLAGGPEETQYF
13,few,TRBV29-1,.,TRBJ2-5,TGCAGCGTTGACCCCAGGGGACAAGAGACCCAGTACTTC,CSVDPRGQETQYF
13,few,TRBV12-3/TRBV12-4,.,TRBJ1-1,TGTGCCAGCAGTCGTATAAGGAACGCTGAAGCTTTCTTT,CASSRIRNAEAFF
16,many,TRBV5-1,TRBD2,TRBJ2-1,TGCGCCAGCAGCGGGCCAGGGCGGGGGTTTGGCAATGAGCAGTTCTTC,CASSGPGRGFGNEQFF
11,few,TRBV11-1,.,TRBJ1-2,TGTGCCAGCAGCTGGAAGGGCGTCTCCACCTTC,CASSWKGVSTF
15,few,TRBV12-3/TRBV12-4,.,TRBJ2-1,TGTGCCAGCAGCTACCTAGGTGGAGGTTGGGATGAGCAGTTCTTC,CASSYLGGGWDEQFF
13,.,TRBV20-1,.,TRBJ1-2,TGCAGTGCCCCCCGGCAGGAGGGGTATGGCTACACCTTC,CSAPRQEGYGYTF
15,few,TRBV7-6,.,TRBJ1-3,TGTGCCAGCAGCTTAGGGACAACCTCTGGAAACACCATATATTTT,CASSLGTTSGNTIYF
15,few,TRBV5-1,.,TRBJ2-2,TGCGCCAGCAGCATTGACCTGACGGGACCCGGGGAGCTGTTTTTT,CASSIDLTGPGELFF
14,many,TRBV12-3/TRBV12-4,.,TRBJ1-5,TGTGCCAGCACCCAATCAGGGGACAATCAGCCCCAGCATTTT,CASTQSGDNQPQHF
16,.,TRBV20-1,.,TRBJ1-5,TGCAGTGCTAGAGACCGGACCCTCGGGGGCAATCAGCCCCAGCATTTT,CSARDRTLGGNQPQHF
16,.,TRBV20-1,TRBD1,TRBJ1-6,TGCAGTGCTAGTGCCGGGACAGGGAGGGATAATTCACCCCTCCACTTT,CSASAGTGRDNSPLHF
14,.,TRBV29-1,.,TRBJ2-5,TGCAGCGTCGACCCAACAGGGATCCAAGAGACCCAGTACTTC,CSVDPTGIQETQYF
14,many,TRBV12-3/TRBV12-4,.,TRBJ2-2,TGTGCCAGCAGTTTCCGACAGGGAGGCGGGGAGCTGTTTTTT,CASSFRQGGGELFF
14,.,TRBV6-1,TRBD1,TRBJ1-1,TGTTCCAGCAGAAGACAGGGAATGAACACTGAAGCTTTCTTT,CSSRRQGMNTEAFF
15,.,TRBV6-1,.,TRBJ1-2,TGTGCCAGCAGGAACGTGGCTCTTGGGTCCTATGGCTACACCTTC,CASRNVALGSYGYTF
12,few,TRBV12-3/TRBV12-4,.,TRBJ2-1,TGTGCCAGCAGTACAACTAGCAATGAGCAGTTCTTC,CASSTTSNEQFF